This entry concerns a single T cell receptor beta chain. In its sample, this clonotype was seen once. Its antigen is currently not known. Per-base quality was not reported, and no clone a single base away is much larger than it. One read yields weak evidence. Taken from the germline V gene, the CDR1 and CDR2 loops are SGHRS and YFSETQ. The CDR3 covers 14 residues, taking in both the cysteine and the phenylalanine. Of all the DNA, just the CDR3 is kept, 42 bases in frame from base 1. The junction shows trimming of 0 bases on V and 5 bases on J, plus 9 bases between the germline ends. This sample stems from a study of response to subunit inactivated influenza vaccine (dated by TCRdb to between 2018 and 2020). Background for the entire study: Deep quantitative T cell receptor repertoire profiling was used in the study to track responses to a trivalent subunit inactivated influenza vaccine. Overall results and qualifications from the work: The authors proposed that each seasonal influenza vaccination may bring in only a limited number of new T cells.

Libraries were built with RT-PCR. Sequencing instrument: Illumina HiSeq 2500. TCRdb took the public reads, trimmed them with fastp at Q25, ran MiXCR for clone calling and kept in-frame beta chains. One record per CDR3 amino acid sequence lists the most common genes and DNA. The sample table contains hundreds of thousands of distinct CDR3 sequences; only one count was recorded for about 14% of them. 7.5% to 8% of the sample is in the top ten clones. Material: PBMCs from blood, obtained 14 to 15 days before vaccination. The receptor chain draws on TRBV5-1 and TRBJ2-1, with no confidently assigned D gene. This sequence originates from a man aged 50 to 59 who received an inactivated influenza vaccine. Donor details come from another sample of the same person, matched by shared clones. The DNA sequence reads TGCGCCAGCAGCTTGGAGCGCAGAGACAATGAGCAGTTCTTC. Translation gives CASSLERRDNEQFF.